This T cell receptor (beta chain) was sequenced during a study of regulatory T cells in long-lasting Graves disease. iRepertoire HTBI primers and Arm-PCR of CDR3 regions built TCR beta libraries. TCRdb reprocessed the multiplex PCR reads via MiXCR and lists one record per CDR3 protein. The table records approximately 500,000 distinct CDR3 sequences, about 22% of them present only once. The table lists this clonotype with many counts. The ends were cut back, 6 bases at V and 3 bases at J, with 14 bases in the middle. CDR1 and CDR2 from the germline V gene are MDHEN and SYDVKM. The CDR3 has 15 residues. The sample's time point: persistent/refractory GD, antithyroid drugs over 5 years with positive TRAb. Generation of the TCR library employed RNA extracted from PBMCs.

The source of this sequence is a female donor with Graves disease. The sequenced sample was peripheral blood mononuclear cells (PBMCs), obtained when the disease was refractory, from a patient treated with antithyroid drugs. The V gene is TRBV28, the J gene TRBJ1-4; the D is unclear. As DNA, the CDR3 is TGTGCCAGCAGCTTAATTGGAGAAGCTAATGAAAAACTGTTTTTT. Its translation is CASSLIGEANEKLFF. Full variable domain (missing parts from reference TRBV28 and TRBJ1-4): DVKVTQSSRYLVKRTGEKVFLECVQDMDHENMFWYRQDPGLGLRLIYFSYDVKMKEKGDIPEGYSVSREKKERFSLILESASTNQTSMYLCASSLIGEANEKLFFGSGTQLSVL.